Reported below is one TCR beta chain. The repertoire was sequenced with immunoSEQ multiplex PCR; TCRdb's copy has only in-frame clones and lacks some. The repertoire holds about 410,000 clones, with roughly nine tenths as singletons. The data stem from a study of blood T cell repertoires in COVID-19. Across the whole study: PBMCs, B-cell-depleted T cells, or T cells were the source of the cDNA or gDNA that made up the material.

The germline V gene has CDR1 SGHRS and CDR2 YFSETQ. J gave up 9 bases and V 4 bases, and 11 bases lay outside the gene matches. The length of the CDR3 is 15 residues. This rearrangement joins TRBV5-1 to TRBJ2-1; 9 bases agree with TRBD1. Sequencing used PBMCs or T cells enriched from blood (not recorded which). The TCR originated in a woman aged 25 to 39 who had recovered from COVID-19. This chain's CDR3 is CASSLPGTGSGEQFF. The CDR3 nucleotides read TGCGCCAGCAGCCTGCCGGGGACAGGGTCGGGTGAGCAGTTCTTC.